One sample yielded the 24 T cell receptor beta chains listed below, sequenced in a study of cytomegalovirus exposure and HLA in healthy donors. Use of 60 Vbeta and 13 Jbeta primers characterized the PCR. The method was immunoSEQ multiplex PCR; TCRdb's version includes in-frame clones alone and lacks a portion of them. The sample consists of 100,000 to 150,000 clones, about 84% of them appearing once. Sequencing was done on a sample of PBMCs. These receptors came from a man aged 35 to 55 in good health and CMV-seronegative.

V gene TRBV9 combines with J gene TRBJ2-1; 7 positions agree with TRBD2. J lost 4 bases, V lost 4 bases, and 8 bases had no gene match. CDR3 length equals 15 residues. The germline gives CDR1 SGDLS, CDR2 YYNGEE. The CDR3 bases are TGTGCCAGCAGCCCCCGGACTAGAAGTTACAATGAGCAGTTCTTC. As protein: CASSPRTRSYNEQFF.

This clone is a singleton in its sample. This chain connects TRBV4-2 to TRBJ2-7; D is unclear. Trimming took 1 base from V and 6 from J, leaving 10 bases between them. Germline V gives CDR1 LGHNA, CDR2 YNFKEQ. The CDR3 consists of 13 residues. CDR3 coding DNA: TGTGCCAGCAGCCAAGCTCAGGTCCGCGAGCAGTACTTC. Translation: CASSQAQVREQYF.

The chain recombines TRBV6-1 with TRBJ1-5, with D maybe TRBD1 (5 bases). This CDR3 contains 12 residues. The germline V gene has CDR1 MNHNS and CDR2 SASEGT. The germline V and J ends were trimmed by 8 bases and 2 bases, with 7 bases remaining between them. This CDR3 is CASGHRNQPQHF. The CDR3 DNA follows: TGTGCCAGCGGACACCGCAATCAGCCCCAGCATTTT.

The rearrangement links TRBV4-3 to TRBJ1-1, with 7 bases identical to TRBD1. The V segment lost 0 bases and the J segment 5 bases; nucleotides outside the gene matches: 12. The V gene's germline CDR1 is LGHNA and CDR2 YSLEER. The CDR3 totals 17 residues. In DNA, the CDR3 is TGCGCCAGCAGCCAAGATCTTGGGTACAGGGGAGATACTGAAGCTTTCTTT. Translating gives CASSQDLGYRGDTEAFF.

The CDR3 reads CASSQEGSSGGSVEGTQYF. The CDR3 DNA sequence: TGTGCCAGCAGCCAAGAAGGTTCGAGCGGGGGGTCGGTGGAGGGTACGCAGTATTTT. The J gene is TRBJ2-3, the V gene TRBV4-2; 9 positions match TRBD2. Germline trimming cut 0 bases from V and 8 bases from J; bases unmatched to any gene: 18. CDR1 is LGHNA and CDR2 is YNFKEQ in the germline V gene. The CDR3 consists of 19 residues.

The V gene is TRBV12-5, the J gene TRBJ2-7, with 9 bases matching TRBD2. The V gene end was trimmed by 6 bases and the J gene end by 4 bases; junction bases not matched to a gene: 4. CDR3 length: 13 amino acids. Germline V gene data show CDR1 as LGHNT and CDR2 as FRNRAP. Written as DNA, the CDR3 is TGTGCTAGTGGACGGGGACTAGCTTACGAGCAGTACTTC. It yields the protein CASGRGLAYEQYF.

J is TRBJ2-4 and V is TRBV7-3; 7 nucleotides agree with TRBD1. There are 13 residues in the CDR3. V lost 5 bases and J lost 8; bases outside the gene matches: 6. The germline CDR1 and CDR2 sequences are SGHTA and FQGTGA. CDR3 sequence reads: CASSLTGADIQYF. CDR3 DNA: TGTGCCAGCAGCCTTACAGGGGCGGACATTCAGTACTTC.

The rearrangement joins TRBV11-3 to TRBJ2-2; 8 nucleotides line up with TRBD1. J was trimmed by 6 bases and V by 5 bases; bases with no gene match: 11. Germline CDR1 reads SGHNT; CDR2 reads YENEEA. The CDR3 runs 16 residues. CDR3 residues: CASSPDSGGEAGELFF. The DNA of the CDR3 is TGTGCCAGCAGCCCGGACTCAGGGGGCGAAGCCGGGGAGCTGTTTTTT.

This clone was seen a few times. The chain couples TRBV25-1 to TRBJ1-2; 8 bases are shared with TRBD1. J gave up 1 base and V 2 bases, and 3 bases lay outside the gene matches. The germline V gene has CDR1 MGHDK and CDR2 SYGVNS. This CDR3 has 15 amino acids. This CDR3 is CASSEGTGVNYGYTF. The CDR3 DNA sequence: TGTGCCAGCAGTGAAGGGACAGGCGTTAACTATGGCTACACCTTC.

Written as DNA, the CDR3 is TGTGCCAGCAGTGAATATCCGGCACAGGGAGATACTGAAGCTTTCTTT. Its protein product is CASSEYPAQGDTEAFF. The chain has TRBV25-1 and TRBJ1-1, with D possibly matching TRBD1 (6 bases). CDR1 is MGHDK and CDR2 is SYGVNS in the germline V gene. V lost 0 bases to trimming and J lost 5 bases, with 16 bases between them. The CDR3 runs to 16 residues.

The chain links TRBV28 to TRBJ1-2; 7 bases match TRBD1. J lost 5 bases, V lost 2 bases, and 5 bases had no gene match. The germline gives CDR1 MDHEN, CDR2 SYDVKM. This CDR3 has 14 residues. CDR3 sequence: CASSLPTGLYGYTF. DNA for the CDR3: TGTGCCAGCAGTTTACCGACAGGGCTATATGGCTACACCTTC.

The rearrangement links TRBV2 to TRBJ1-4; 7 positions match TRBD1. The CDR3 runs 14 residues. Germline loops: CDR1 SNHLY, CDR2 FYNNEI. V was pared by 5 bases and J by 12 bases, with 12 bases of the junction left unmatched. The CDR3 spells CASSSPGQRVELFF. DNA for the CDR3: TGTGCCAGCAGTTCCCCGGGACAGAGGGTCGAACTGTTTTTT.

This chain's CDR3 is CASSRQGENQPQHF. The CDR3 nucleotides are TGTGCCAGCTCACGACAGGGGGAGAATCAGCCCCAGCATTTT. This chain joins TRBV18 and TRBJ1-5, with 9 positions matching TRBD1. The CDR3 covers 14 residues. Germline V gene data show CDR1 as KGHSH and CDR2 as LQKENI. Trimming removed 4 bases from V and 4 bases from J; junction bases left unmatched: 2.

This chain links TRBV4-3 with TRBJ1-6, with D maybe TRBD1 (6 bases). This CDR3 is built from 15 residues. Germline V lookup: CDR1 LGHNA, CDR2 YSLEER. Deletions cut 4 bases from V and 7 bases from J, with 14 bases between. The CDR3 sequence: CASSPESRGNSPLHF. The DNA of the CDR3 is TGCGCCAGCAGCCCAGAATCCAGGGGAAATTCACCCCTCCACTTT.

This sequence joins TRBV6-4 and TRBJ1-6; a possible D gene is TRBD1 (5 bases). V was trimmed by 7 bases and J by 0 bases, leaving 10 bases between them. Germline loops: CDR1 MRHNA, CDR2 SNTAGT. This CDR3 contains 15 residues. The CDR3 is CASKDTSSYNSPLHF. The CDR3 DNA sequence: TGTGCCAGCAAGGACACGAGCTCCTATAATTCACCCCTCCACTTT.

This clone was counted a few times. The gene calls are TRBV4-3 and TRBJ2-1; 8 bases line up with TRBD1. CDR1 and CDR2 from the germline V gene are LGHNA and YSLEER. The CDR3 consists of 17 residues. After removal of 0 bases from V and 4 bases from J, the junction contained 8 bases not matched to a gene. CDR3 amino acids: CASSQDRRGPGYNEQFF. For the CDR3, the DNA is TGCGCCAGCAGCCAAGATCGCAGGGGGCCGGGGTACAATGAGCAGTTCTTC.

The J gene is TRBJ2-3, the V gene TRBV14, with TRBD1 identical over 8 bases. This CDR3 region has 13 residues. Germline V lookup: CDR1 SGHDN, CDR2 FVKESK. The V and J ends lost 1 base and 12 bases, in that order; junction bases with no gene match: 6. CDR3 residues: CASSQAGTGNQYF. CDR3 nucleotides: TGTGCCAGCAGCCAAGCCGGGACAGGAAATCAGTATTTT.

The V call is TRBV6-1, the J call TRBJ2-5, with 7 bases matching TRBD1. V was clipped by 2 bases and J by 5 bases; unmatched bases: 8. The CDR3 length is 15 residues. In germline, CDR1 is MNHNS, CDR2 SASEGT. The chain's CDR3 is CASSEFRGISETQYF. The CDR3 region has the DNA TGTGCCAGCAGTGAATTCAGGGGGATTTCGGAGACCCAGTACTTC.

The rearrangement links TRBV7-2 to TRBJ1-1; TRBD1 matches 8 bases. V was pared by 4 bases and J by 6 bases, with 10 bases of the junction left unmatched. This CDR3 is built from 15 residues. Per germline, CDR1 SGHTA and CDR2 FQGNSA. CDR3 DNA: TGTGCCAGCAGCTATACGGGACAGGCTTTTGCTGAAGCTTTCTTT. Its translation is CASSYTGQAFAEAFF.

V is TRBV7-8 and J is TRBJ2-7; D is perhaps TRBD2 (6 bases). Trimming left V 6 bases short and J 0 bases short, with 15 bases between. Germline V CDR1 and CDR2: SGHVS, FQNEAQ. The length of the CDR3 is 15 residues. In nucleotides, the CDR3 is TGTGCCAGCAGACTCGACGGGGGATTCTCCTACGAGCAGTACTTC. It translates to CASRLDGGFSYEQYF.

The CDR3 DNA sequence: TGTGCCAGCAGTTACTCCGTGTCGGGGGACTATGAGCAGTTCTTC. This sequence encodes CASSYSVSGDYEQFF. The chain uses TRBV6-6 and TRBJ2-1; maybe TRBD2 (6 bases). Trimming removed 0 bases at V and 8 bases at J, with 14 bases between. Per germline, CDR1 MNHNY and CDR2 SVGAGI (reference sequence). The CDR3 runs to 15 residues.

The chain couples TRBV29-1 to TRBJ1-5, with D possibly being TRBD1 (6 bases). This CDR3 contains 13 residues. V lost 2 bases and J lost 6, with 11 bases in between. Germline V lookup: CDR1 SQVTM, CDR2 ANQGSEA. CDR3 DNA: TGCAGCGTTGAAACAGGGTTTGGTCAGCCCCAGCATTTT. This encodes CSVETGFGQPQHF.

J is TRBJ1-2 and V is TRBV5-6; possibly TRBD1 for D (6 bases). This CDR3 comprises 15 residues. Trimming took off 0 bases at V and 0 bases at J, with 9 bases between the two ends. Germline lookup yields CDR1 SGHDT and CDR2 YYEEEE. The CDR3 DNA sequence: TGTGCCAGCAGCTTGGAACAGGGAGCTAACTATGGCTACACCTTC. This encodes CASSLEQGANYGYTF.

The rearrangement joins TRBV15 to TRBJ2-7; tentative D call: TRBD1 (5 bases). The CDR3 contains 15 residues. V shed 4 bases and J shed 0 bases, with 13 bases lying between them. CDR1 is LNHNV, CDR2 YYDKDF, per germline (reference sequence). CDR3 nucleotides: TGTGCCACCAGCACAGGGTTTTATGGCTCCTACGAGCAGTACTTC. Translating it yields CATSTGFYGSYEQYF.